Listed below are T cell receptor beta chains from one sample, sequenced in a study of blood T cell repertoires in COVID-19. Repertoires were generated with immunoSEQ multiplex PCR, while TCRdb's copy carries only in-frame clones and drops some. Counted here are roughly 260,000 clones, less than 85% occurring once; the ten biggest clones make up approximately 4.9%. What was sequenced was peripheral blood. These receptors were taken from a woman aged 80 or over with active or convalescent COVID-19. CDR3s include the opening cysteine and the closing phenylalanine or tryptophan. The D gene is left open where the match is weak. Clone size is not always given. Where it is, it says once, few, many or a class for expanded clones.

>TRBV7-8|TRBJ2-7|TRBD1|.
CASSLGVGTGAEQYF
TGTGCCAGCAGCTTAGGGGTAGGGACAGGGGCCGAGCAGTACTTC
>TRBV30|TRBJ2-2|TRBD2|.
CAWTYLAGAGELFF
TGTGCCTGGACCTATCTAGCGGGAGCGGGGGAGCTGTTTTTT
>TRBV5-1|TRBJ2-7|.|.
CASSLDPASALYEQYF
TGCGCCAGCAGCTTGGATCCGGCTAGCGCACTCTACGAGCAGTACTTC
>TRBV5-1|TRBJ2-7|.|.
CASSLGAIYEQYF
TGCGCCAGCAGCTTGGGAGCTATCTACGAGCAGTACTTC
>TRBV5-1|TRBJ1-1|.|.
CASSLVRGTEAFF
TGCGCCAGCAGCTTGGTGAGAGGGACTGAAGCTTTCTTT
>TRBV12-3/TRBV12-4|TRBJ1-4|.|.
CASRRGEKLFF
TGTGCCAGCAGGCGCGGTGAAAAACTGTTTTTT
>TRBV28|TRBJ1-5|.|.
CASSPGDRNQPQHF
TGTGCCAGCAGTCCAGGGGATCGTAATCAGCCCCAGCATTTT
>TRBV6-1|TRBJ1-1|.|.
CASSEVRGDAAFF
TGTGCCAGCAGTGAAGTACGGGGGGATGCAGCTTTCTTT
>TRBV2|TRBJ1-2|TRBD1|.
CASNQATGDRGGYTF
TGTGCCAGCAATCAGGCTACAGGGGATCGAGGAGGCTACACCTTC
>TRBV3-1/TRBV3-2|TRBJ1-4|.|.
CASSRSGGVEKLFF
TGTGCCAGCAGCCGGAGCGGGGGCGTCGAAAAACTGTTTTTT
>TRBV6-2/TRBV6-3|TRBJ1-5|TRBD1|.
CASSSQTGNQPQHF
TGTGCCAGCAGTTCCCAGACAGGGAATCAGCCCCAGCATTTT
>TRBV5-1|TRBJ2-2|.|.
CASSLAVNTGELFF
TGCGCCAGCAGCTTGGCAGTGAACACCGGGGAGCTGTTTTTT
>TRBV21-1|TRBJ2-5|.|.
CASSWARPGSDYSETQYF
TGTGCCAGCAGCTGGGCCAGACCTGGTAGCGATTATAGTGAGACCCAGTACTTC
>TRBV19|TRBJ2-1|.|.
CASSISGGLYNEQFF
TGTGCCAGTAGTATTTCCGGGGGTCTATACAATGAGCAGTTCTTC
>TRBV10-1|TRBJ2-5|TRBD1|.
CASSEGDRDGETQYF
TGCGCCAGCAGTGAAGGGGACAGGGACGGAGAGACCCAGTACTTC
>TRBV5-8|TRBJ2-5|TRBD1|.
CASSRRTGGVETQYF
TGTGCCAGCAGCCGTAGGACAGGGGGCGTAGAGACCCAGTACTTC
>TRBV2|TRBJ1-2|TRBD1|.
CASGTGRGGYTF
TGTGCCAGCGGGACAGGGCGTGGTGGCTACACCTTC
>TRBV6-5|TRBJ2-5|TRBD1|.
CASTSSRQGAGTQYF
TGTGCCAGCACCTCCTCTAGGCAGGGGGCAGGGACCCAGTACTTC
>TRBV5-5|TRBJ1-4|.|.
CASSLGQVTSTNEKLFF
TGTGCCAGCAGCTTGGGACAGGTGACATCAACTAATGAAAAACTGTTTTTT
>TRBV4-1|TRBJ2-7|.|few
CASSLRPDLGVYEQYF
TGCGCCAGCAGCCTGCGACCGGACCTGGGAGTTTACGAGCAGTACTTC
>TRBV27|TRBJ1-1|.|few
CASSGYSGNTEAFF
TGTGCCAGCAGTGGGTATTCGGGGAACACTGAAGCTTTCTTT
>TRBV6-5|TRBJ1-2|.|.
CASVSRDYGYTF
TGTGCCAGCGTTTCCAGGGATTACGGCTACACCTTC
>TRBV3-1/TRBV3-2|TRBJ1-5|.|once
CASSQSSSNQPQHF
TGTGCCAGCAGCCAATCCTCCAGCAATCAGCCCCAGCATTTT
>TRBV29-1|TRBJ1-3|TRBD1|few
CSVYTPGQGASGNTIYF
TGCAGCGTTTATACTCCGGGACAGGGGGCATCTGGAAACACCATATATTTT
>TRBV5-5|TRBJ1-5|.|few
CASSLVPGNSNQPQHF
TGTGCCAGCAGCTTGGTACCAGGGAATAGCAATCAGCCCCAGCATTTT
>TRBV20-1|TRBJ1-1|.|.
CSARFLTEAFF
TGCAGTGCTAGGTTTCTGACTGAAGCTTTCTTT
>TRBV2|TRBJ1-2|.|.
CASKVEGTNYGYTF
TGTGCCAGCAAGGTCGAGGGAACTAACTATGGCTACACCTTC
>TRBV7-2|TRBJ2-1|TRBD2|few
CASSFNLAGDNEQFF
TGTGCCAGCAGCTTTAATCTAGCGGGGGACAATGAGCAGTTCTTC
>TRBV19|TRBJ1-5|TRBD1|.
CASSSPWDSSNQPQHF
TGTGCCAGTAGTAGCCCCTGGGACAGTAGCAATCAGCCCCAGCATTTT
>TRBV2|TRBJ1-3|TRBD1|.
CASSRDRTLYSGNTIYF
TGTGCCAGCAGCCGGGACAGAACTTTATACTCTGGAAACACCATATATTTT
>TRBV6-1|TRBJ1-4|.|.
CASSEWGQRIEKLFF
TGTGCCAGCAGTGAATGGGGGCAGCGTATCGAAAAACTGTTTTTT
>TRBV28|TRBJ2-5|.|.
CASSPGHLNQETQYF
TGTGCCAGCAGTCCGGGACACCTAAACCAAGAGACCCAGTACTTC
>TRBV4-1|TRBJ1-1|.|.
CASSQAGPNTEAFF
TGCGCCAGCAGCCAAGCTGGGCCGAACACTGAAGCTTTCTTT
>TRBV27|TRBJ1-6|.|once
CASSLRSIQDSPLHF
TGTGCCAGCAGTTTAAGGTCAATTCAGGATTCACCCCTCCACTTT